This is a list of T cell receptor beta chains from one sample in a study of blood T cell repertoires in COVID-19. Data came from immunoSEQ multiplex PCR; TCRdb stores just in-frame clones and leaves some out. The sample lists about 230,000 clones; 83% were seen once. The specimen was peripheral blood. These receptors all stem from a woman aged 50 to 65 with acute or convalescent COVID-19. Each CDR3 is given with its conserved first and last residue. D genes are given only for firm matches. Some rows have no size entry. The others give once, few or many, or a class for an expanded clone.

clone_size j_call v_call d_call cdr3_nt cdr3_aa
- TRBJ1-6 TRBV30 - TGTGCCTGGAGTCGGTCAGGGAATTCACCCCTCCACTTT CAWSRSGNSPLHF
- TRBJ1-5 TRBV2 - TGTGCCAGCAGCCGTAACAGTGTCAATCAGCCCCAGCATTTT CASSRNSVNQPQHF
- TRBJ2-1 TRBV6-2/TRBV6-3 TRBD2 TGTGCCAGCAGCAGGACTAGCGGGCGTGACTTCTTC CASSRTSGRDFF
- TRBJ1-1 TRBV5-1 - TGCGCCAGCAGCGTTCCAGAGGGAACGACTGAAGCTTTCTTT CASSVPEGTTEAFF
once TRBJ1-5 TRBV15 - TGTGCCACCAGCAGACAGGGGAATCAGCCCCAGCATTTT CATSRQGNQPQHF
few TRBJ2-1 TRBV3-1/TRBV3-2 TRBD2 TGTGCCAGCAGCCAAGCACTAGCGAAAAATGAGCAGTTCTTC CASSQALAKNEQFF
- TRBJ1-1 TRBV6-2/TRBV6-3 - TGTGCCAGCAGACCTTCAGGGGCCATCGAAGCTTTCTTT CASRPSGAIEAFF
once TRBJ1-2 TRBV7-9 - TGTGCCAGCAGCAATTTAATTAGTGGCTACACCTTC CASSNLISGYTF
- TRBJ1-5 TRBV10-3 - TGTGCCATCAGCAGGGAAACTAGCAATCAGCCCCAGCATTTT CAISRETSNQPQHF
- TRBJ2-2 TRBV18 TRBD1 TGTGCCAGCTCACCTTCAGGGGGAGAGAACACCGGGGAGCTGTTTTTT CASSPSGGENTGELFF
- TRBJ1-1 TRBV2 TRBD1 TGTGCCAGCAGGGCCACGGGACAGGGTGCCACTGAAGCTTTCTTT CASRATGQGATEAFF
- TRBJ1-6 TRBV2 TRBD1 TGTGCCAGCAGTCTCGGACAGGGAGGGAATTCACCCCTCCACTTT CASSLGQGGNSPLHF
- TRBJ1-4 TRBV11-2 - TGTGCCAGCAGCCTAGGTGCGACAGGCCGGGAAAAACTGTTTTTT CASSLGATGREKLFF
- TRBJ1-4 TRBV5-6 - TGTGCCAGCAGCTTGGGGACACTCGAAAAACTGTTTTTT CASSLGTLEKLFF
- TRBJ1-1 TRBV4-1 - TGCGCCAGCAGCCAAGATCGGTCCTGGCAGGCGAACACTGAAGCTTTCTTT CASSQDRSWQANTEAFF
- TRBJ1-5 TRBV28 - TGTGCCAGCAGTTTATCAGATCAGCCCCAGCATTTT CASSLSDQPQHF
- TRBJ2-3 TRBV6-6 TRBD1 TGTGCCAGCAGTCAACAGGGGGCTGGCGGGGATACGCAGTATTTT CASSQQGAGGDTQYF
- TRBJ1-1 TRBV6-5 - TGTGCCAGCAGCGAGGGCACTGAAGCTTTCTTT CASSEGTEAFF
- TRBJ1-5 TRBV4-2 - TGTGCCAGCAGCCATAGCGGGCGGGGTCAGCCCCAGCATTTT CASSHSGRGQPQHF
- TRBJ2-7 TRBV5-1 TRBD2 TGCGCCAGCAGCTTGGAACTAGCGGGAACCTACGAGCAGTACTTC CASSLELAGTYEQYF
- TRBJ1-3 TRBV27 - TGTGCCAGCAGTTTATCGATCACAGATGGAAACACCATATATTTT CASSLSITDGNTIYF
- TRBJ1-2 TRBV25-1 - TGTGCCAGCAGCCCCAGCAGGGACTATGGCTACACCTTC CASSPSRDYGYTF
- TRBJ2-7 TRBV6-5 - TGTGCCAGCAGTTACCCAGTTGGGAGCTCCTACGAGCAGTACTTC CASSYPVGSSYEQYF
- TRBJ1-6 TRBV19 TRBD1 TGTGCCAGTAGTATAGCCCAGGGGGCCACCAATTCACCCCTCCACTTT CASSIAQGATNSPLHF
- TRBJ2-1 TRBV11-2 - TGTGCCAGCAGCTTATACAACCACAATGAGCAGTTCTTC CASSLYNHNEQFF
- TRBJ1-2 TRBV2 - TGTGCCAGCAGTGGCACGGCAGGTGTAGTGGGAGGCTATGGCTACACCTTC CASSGTAGVVGGYGYTF
- TRBJ1-1 TRBV20-1 TRBD1 TGCAGTGCTAGTGCAGGGGGCGGTGAAGCTTTCTTT CSASAGGGEAFF
- TRBJ2-2 TRBV5-1 TRBD1 TGCGCCAGCAGCGCACGACAGGGGGCGTCGACCGGGGAGCTGTTTTTT CASSARQGASTGELFF
- TRBJ2-7 TRBV7-2 TRBD1 TGTGCCAGCAGCCCAGCCGGGACAGCCTACGAGCAGTACTTC CASSPAGTAYEQYF
- TRBJ1-3 TRBV9 TRBD1 TGTGCCAGCAGCGTAAGACAGGGCTCTGGAAACACCATATATTTT CASSVRQGSGNTIYF